The clone carrying this T cell receptor beta chain was observed a handful of times. Its specificity is not known. The CDR3 length is 12 residues. Trimming cost V 3 bases and J 6 bases, with 8 bases left between them. Unique molecular identifiers were incorporated into the prepared TCRbeta library. TCRdb passed the PCR reads through MiXCR, listing each CDR3 protein once. The sample lists a few hundred thousand distinct CDR3 sequences; around 15% were seen once. The data derive from a study of T-cell reconstitution after alpha-beta-depleted transplantation in children. Study-level points and caveats: For some patients, TCRbeta diversity was high at day 60 because of recipient T cells and thymic progenitors that survived.

The chain recombines TRBV12-3 or TRBV12-4 with TRBJ1-1; a weak D match, TRBD1 (5 bases). The specimen was PBMCs, mostly from graft donor cells, collected 360 days after TCRalphabeta/CD19-depleted stem cell transplant. The clonotype was recovered from a boy less than two years old who had a stem cell transplant for Wiskott-Aldrich syndrome, so the T cells may come from the graft donor. CDR3 sequence: CASSFQGPEAFF. CDR3 sequence (DNA): TGTGCCAGCAGTTTCCAGGGCCCTGAAGCTTTCTTT.